These 10 T cell receptor beta chains came from one sample sequenced in a study of T-cell memory formation after mild COVID-19. TCRdb ran MiXCR on the 5' RACE reads and lists one entry per CDR3 protein. The sample lists about 430,000 distinct CDR3 sequences, approximately 24% occurring once. Sequenced sample: PBMCs or a T cell subset sorted from them (not recorded which). These TCRs come from an adult woman who had mild COVID-19 (a few samples of this study predate the infection). Cell type and time point are not known.

V and J are TRBV10-3 and TRBJ1-2; D is possibly TRBD1 (5 bases). The CDR3 loop spans 16 amino acids. Germline assignment: CDR1 ENHRY and CDR2 SYGVKD. The V end lost 4 bases, the J end lost 4 bases, and 19 bases lay between the germline ends. The DNA for the CDR3 is TGTGCCATCAGTGCGGGCTTGACAGACACCTTCTATGGCTACACCTTC. Protein: CAISAGLTDTFYGYTF.

The J gene is TRBJ2-2, the V gene TRBV4-1, with D perhaps TRBD2 (6 bases). The CDR3 runs to 15 residues. V was pared by 5 bases and J by 3 bases, with 13 bases between. Germline lookup yields CDR1 MGHRA and CDR2 YSYEKL. The CDR3, as DNA: TGCGCCAGCAGCAATTTGGGGGGACACACCGGGGAGCTGTTTTTT. This translates into CASSNLGGHTGELFF.

This clonotype was counted many times. J is TRBJ1-2 and V is TRBV20-1; D gene ambiguous. Per germline, CDR1 DFQATT and CDR2 SNEGSKA (reference sequence). The CDR3 contains 10 residues. Trimming shortened V by 6 bases and J by 8 bases, and 10 bases separated the two germline ends. The chain's CDR3 is CSAHPYGYTF. The CDR3 DNA reads TGCAGTGCCCACCCTTACGGCTACACCTTC.

This clonotype was recorded a few times. The chain has TRBV11-2 and TRBJ2-3; TRBD2 matches at 16 bases. The CDR3 extends over 17 amino acids. Germline V gene lookup returns CDR1 SGHAT and CDR2 FQNNGV. Trimming removed 5 bases from V and 4 bases from J; junction bases left unmatched: 6. The CDR3 coding sequence is TGTGCCAGCAGCCTCGGGACTAGCGGGAGGGAGGCAGATACGCAGTATTTT. As protein: CASSLGTSGREADTQYF. Complete variable domain (other parts from reference TRBV11-2 and TRBJ2-3): EAGVAQSPRYKIIEKRQSVAFWCNPISGHATLYWYQQILGQGPKLLIQFQNNGVVDDSQLPKDRFSAERLKGVDSTLKIQPAKLEDSAVYLCASSLGTSGREADTQYFGPGTRLTVL.

This chain uses TRBV7-9 with TRBJ2-3; D is perhaps TRBD2 (6 bases). V was cut by 5 bases and J by 0 bases, with 15 bases left in between. CDR3 size: 16 residues. From germline, CDR1 is SEHNR and CDR2 FQNEAQ (reference sequence). The CDR3 here is CASSPPFRESTDTQYF. The CDR3, as DNA: TGTGCCAGCAGCCCCCCCTTTCGGGAGAGCACAGATACGCAGTATTTT.

V usage is TRBV5-1 and J usage is TRBJ1-2, with TRBD1 matching 7 bases. The V gene end was trimmed by 3 bases and the J gene end by 7 bases; junction bases not matched to a gene: 15. Germline V gene data show CDR1 as SGHRS and CDR2 as YFSETQ. The CDR3 length is 16 residues. The CDR3 is CASSWEKNRGLGGYTF. The DNA of the CDR3 is TGCGCCAGCAGCTGGGAAAAGAACAGGGGCTTGGGTGGCTACACCTTC.

This clonotype was picked up many times. The rearrangement links TRBV5-6 to TRBJ2-2, with 7 bases matching TRBD1. Germline V CDR1 and CDR2: SGHDT, YYEEEE. The CDR3 sequence is 14 residues long. V trimming: 4 bases; J trimming: 3 bases; junction bases outside the gene matches: 3. CDR3 DNA sequence: TGTGCCAGCAGCAGGGGACAGTACACCGGGGAGCTGTTTTTT. Protein: CASSRGQYTGELFF. Filled out from reference TRBV5-6 and TRBJ2-2, the complete variable domain reads DAGVTQSPTHLIKTRGQQVTLRCSPKSGHDTVSWYQQALGQGPQFIFQYYEEEERQRGNFPDRFSGHQFPNYSSELNVNALLLGDSALYLCASSRGQYTGELFFGEGSRLTVL.

V is TRBV4-2 and J is TRBJ2-7; a weak D match, TRBD2 (6 bases). The ends were cut back, 1 base at V and 4 bases at J, with 11 bases in the middle. CDR3 length: 14 residues. The germline V gene has CDR1 LGHNA and CDR2 YNFKEQ. The CDR3 spells CASSQVSSGYEQYF. In DNA, the CDR3 is TGTGCCAGCAGCCAAGTCTCGAGCGGGTACGAGCAGTACTTC.

In this sample, this clonotype turned up many times. The V and J genes are TRBV5-1 and TRBJ2-7; tentative D call: TRBD1 (5 bases). This CDR3 spans 14 amino acids. V gave up 0 bases and J gave up 7 bases, with 14 bases separating them. Per germline, CDR1 SGHRS and CDR2 YFSETQ. The CDR3 nucleotides are TGCGCCAGCAGCTTGGGGGGCATGCTCTGGGAGCAGTACTTC. It yields the protein CASSLGGMLWEQYF.

This clonotype was recorded a few times. The chain links TRBV12-3 or TRBV12-4 to TRBJ2-3; 13 bases are a match to TRBD2. CDR3 length equals 15 residues. V shed 5 bases and J 3 bases; nucleotides not matched to a gene: 2. The CDR3, as DNA: TGTGCCAGCAGTCGGACTAGCGGGGGAACAGATACGCAGTATTTT. Protein product: CASSRTSGGTDTQYF.